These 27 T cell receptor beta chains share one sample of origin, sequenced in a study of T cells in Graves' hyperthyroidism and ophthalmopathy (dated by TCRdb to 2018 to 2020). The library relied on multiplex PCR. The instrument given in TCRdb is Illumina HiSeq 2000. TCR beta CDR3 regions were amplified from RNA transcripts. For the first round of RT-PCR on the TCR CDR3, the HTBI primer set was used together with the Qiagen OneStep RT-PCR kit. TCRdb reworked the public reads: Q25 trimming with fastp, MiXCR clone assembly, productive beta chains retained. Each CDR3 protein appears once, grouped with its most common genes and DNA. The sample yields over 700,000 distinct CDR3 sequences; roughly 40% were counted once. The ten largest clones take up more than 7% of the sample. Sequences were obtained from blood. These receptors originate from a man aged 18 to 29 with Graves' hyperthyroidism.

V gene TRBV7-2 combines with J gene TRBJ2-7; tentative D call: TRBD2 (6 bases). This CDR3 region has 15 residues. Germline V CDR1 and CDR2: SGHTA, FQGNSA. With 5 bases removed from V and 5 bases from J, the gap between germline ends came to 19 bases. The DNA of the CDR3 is TGTGCCAGCAGCCACACGACGGCAGGGACTCACGAGCAGTACTTC. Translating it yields CASSHTTAGTHEQYF.

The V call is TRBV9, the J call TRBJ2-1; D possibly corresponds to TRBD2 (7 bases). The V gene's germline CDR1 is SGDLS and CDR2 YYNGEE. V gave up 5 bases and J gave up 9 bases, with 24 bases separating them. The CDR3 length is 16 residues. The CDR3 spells CASRGTGGGAIGEQFF. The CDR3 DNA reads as TGTGCCAGCAGGGGGACGGGGGGCGGCGCGATCGGTGAGCAGTTCTTC.

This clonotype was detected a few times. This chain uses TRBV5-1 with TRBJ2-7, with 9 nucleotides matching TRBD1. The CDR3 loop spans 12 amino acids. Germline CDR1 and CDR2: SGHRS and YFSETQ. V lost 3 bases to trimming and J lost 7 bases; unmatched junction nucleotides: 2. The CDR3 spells CASSWTGEEQYF. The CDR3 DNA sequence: TGCGCCAGCAGCTGGACAGGGGAGGAGCAGTACTTC.

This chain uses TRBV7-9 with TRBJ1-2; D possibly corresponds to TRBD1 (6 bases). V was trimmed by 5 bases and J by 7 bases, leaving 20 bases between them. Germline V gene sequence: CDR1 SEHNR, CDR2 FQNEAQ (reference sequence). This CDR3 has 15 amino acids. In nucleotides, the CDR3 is TGTGCCAGCAGCCCCCCGTCGGGGGGCGCGGGTGGCTACACCTTC. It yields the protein CASSPPSGGAGGYTF.

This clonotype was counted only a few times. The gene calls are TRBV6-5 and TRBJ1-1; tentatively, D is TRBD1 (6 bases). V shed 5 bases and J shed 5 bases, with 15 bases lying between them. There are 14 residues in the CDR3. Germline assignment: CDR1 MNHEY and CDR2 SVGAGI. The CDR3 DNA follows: TGTGCCAGCAGTGAAGCCACAGGGTGGACTGAAGCTTTCTTT. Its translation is CASSEATGWTEAFF.

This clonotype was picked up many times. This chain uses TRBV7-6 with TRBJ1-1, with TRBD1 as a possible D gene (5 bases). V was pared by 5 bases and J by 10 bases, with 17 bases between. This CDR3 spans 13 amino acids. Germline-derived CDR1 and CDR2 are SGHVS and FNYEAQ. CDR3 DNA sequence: TGTGCCAGCAGCCCAACGGGGGTTGAGGGAGCTTTCTTT. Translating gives CASSPTGVEGAFF. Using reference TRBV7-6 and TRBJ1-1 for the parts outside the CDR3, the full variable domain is GAGVSQSPRYKVTKRGQDVALRCDPISGHVSLYWYRQALGQGPEFLTYFNYEAQQDKSGLPNDRFSAERPEGSISTLTIQRTEQRDSAMYRCASSPTGVEGAFFGQGTRLTVV.

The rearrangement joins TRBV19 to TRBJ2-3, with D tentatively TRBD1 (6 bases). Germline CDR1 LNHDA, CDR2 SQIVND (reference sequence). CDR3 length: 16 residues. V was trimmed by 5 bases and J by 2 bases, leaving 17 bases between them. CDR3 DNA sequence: TGTGCCAGTAGTCGACGGACAGCCGAAGTCACAGATACGCAGTATTTT. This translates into CASSRRTAEVTDTQYF.

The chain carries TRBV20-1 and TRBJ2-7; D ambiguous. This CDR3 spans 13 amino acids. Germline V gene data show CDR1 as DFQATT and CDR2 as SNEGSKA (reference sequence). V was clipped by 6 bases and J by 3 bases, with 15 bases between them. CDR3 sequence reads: CSATRAELYEQYF. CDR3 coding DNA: TGCAGTGCGACCCGGGCCGAGCTCTACGAGCAGTACTTC.

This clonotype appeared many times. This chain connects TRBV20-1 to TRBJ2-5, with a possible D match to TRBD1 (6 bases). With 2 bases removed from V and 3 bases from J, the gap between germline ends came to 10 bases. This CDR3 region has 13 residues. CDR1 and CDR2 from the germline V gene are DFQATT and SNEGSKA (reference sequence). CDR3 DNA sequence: TGCAGTGCTAGAACAGGGACGGAAGAGACCCAGTACTTC. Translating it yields CSARTGTEETQYF.

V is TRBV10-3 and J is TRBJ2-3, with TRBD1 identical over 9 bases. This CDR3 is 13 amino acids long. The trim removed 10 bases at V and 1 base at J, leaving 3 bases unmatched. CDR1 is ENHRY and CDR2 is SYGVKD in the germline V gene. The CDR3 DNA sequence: TGTGCCACCTGGGACAGGGGCACAGATACGCAGTATTTT. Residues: CATWDRGTDTQYF.

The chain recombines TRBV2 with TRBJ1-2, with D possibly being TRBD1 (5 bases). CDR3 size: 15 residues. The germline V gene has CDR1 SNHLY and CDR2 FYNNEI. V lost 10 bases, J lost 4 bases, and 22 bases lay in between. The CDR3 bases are TGTGCCACCACAGACGAGGGACTGGACTCCTATGGCTACACCTTC. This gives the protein CATTDEGLDSYGYTF.

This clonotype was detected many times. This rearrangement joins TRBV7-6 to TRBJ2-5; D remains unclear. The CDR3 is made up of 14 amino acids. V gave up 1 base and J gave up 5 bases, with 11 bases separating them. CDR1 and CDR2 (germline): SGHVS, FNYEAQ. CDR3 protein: CASSLGLGLETQYF. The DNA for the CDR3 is TGTGCCAGCAGCTTAGGTCTTGGTTTGGAGACCCAGTACTTC.

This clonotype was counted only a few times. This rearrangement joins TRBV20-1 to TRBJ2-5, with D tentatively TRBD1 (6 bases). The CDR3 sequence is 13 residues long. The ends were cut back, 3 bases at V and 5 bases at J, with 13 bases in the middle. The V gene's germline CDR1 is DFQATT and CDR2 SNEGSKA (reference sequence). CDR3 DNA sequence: TGCAGTGCTAGCGCAGGGGCCGGGGAGACCCAGTACTTC. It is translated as CSASAGAGETQYF.

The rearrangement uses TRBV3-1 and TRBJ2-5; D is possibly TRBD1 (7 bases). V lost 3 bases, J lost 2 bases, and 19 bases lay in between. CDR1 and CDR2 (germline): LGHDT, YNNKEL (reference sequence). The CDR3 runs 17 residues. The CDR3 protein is CASSHGWGGTAQETQYF. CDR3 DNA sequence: TGTGCCAGCAGCCATGGGTGGGGCGGGACAGCACAAGAGACCCAGTACTTC.

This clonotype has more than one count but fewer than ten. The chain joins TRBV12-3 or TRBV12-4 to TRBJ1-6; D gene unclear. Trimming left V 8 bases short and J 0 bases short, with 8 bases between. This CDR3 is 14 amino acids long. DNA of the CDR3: TGTGCCAGCGGCGCGAGCTCCTATAATTCACCCCTCCACTTT. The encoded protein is CASGASSYNSPLHF.

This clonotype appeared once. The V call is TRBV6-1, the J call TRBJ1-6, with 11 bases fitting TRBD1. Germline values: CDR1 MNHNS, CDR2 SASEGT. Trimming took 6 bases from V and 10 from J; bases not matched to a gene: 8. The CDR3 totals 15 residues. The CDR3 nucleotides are TGTGCCAGCAGCCGGACAGGGGGCCGTGGATCACCCCTCCACTTT. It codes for CASSRTGGRGSPLHF.

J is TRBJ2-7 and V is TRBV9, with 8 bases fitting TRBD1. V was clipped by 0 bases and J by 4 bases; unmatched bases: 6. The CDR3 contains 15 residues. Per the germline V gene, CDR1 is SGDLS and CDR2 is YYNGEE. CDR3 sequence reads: CASSVVPGQEYEQYF. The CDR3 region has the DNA TGTGCCAGCAGCGTAGTGCCGGGACAGGAATACGAGCAGTACTTC.

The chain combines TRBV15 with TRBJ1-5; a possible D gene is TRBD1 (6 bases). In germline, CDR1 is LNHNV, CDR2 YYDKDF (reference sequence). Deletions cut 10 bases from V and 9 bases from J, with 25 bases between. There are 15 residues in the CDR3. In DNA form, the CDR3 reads TGTGCCAGCAGTTTGGGTGGGGGCAAGTCGGGGCCCCAGCATTTT. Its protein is CASSLGGGKSGPQHF.

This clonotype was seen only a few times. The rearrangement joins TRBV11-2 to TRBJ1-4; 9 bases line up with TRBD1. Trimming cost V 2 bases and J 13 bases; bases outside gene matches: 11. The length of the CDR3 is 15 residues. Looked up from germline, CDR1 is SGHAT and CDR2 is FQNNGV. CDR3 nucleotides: TGTGCCAGCAGCTTATGGACAGGGGCCGCGGAGGCACTGTTTTTT. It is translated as CASSLWTGAAEALFF.

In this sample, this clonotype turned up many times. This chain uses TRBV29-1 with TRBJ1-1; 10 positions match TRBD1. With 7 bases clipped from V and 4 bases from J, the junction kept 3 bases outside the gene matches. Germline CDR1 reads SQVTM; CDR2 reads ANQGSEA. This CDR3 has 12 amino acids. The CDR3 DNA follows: TGCAGCGCCGGACAGGGGGGCACTGAAGCTTTCTTT. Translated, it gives CSAGQGGTEAFF. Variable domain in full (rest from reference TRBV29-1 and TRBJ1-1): SAVISQKPSRDICQRGTSLTIQCQVDSQVTMMFWYRQQPGQSLTLIATANQGSEATYESGFVIDKFPISRPNLTFSTLTVSNMSPEDSSIYLCSAGQGGTEAFFGQGTRLTVV.

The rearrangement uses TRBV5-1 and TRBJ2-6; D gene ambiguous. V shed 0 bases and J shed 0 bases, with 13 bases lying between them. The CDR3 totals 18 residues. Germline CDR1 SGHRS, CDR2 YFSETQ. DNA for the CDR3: TGCGCCAGCAGCTTGGAGGGTCCCATTTCCTCTGGGGCCAACGTCCTGACTTTC. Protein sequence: CASSLEGPISSGANVLTF. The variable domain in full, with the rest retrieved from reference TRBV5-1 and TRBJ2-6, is KAGVTQTPRYLIKTRGQQVTLSCSPISGHRSVSWYQQTPGQGLQFLFEYFSETQRNKGNFPGRFSGRQFSNSRSEMNVSTLELGDSALYLCASSLEGPISSGANVLTFGAGSRLTVL.

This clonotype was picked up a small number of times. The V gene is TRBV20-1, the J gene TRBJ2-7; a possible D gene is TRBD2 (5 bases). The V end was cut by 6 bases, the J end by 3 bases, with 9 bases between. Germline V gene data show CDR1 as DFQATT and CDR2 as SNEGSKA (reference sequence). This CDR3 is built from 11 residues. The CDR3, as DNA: TGCAGTGCGGACCGGGACTACGAGCAGTACTTC. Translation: CSADRDYEQYF.

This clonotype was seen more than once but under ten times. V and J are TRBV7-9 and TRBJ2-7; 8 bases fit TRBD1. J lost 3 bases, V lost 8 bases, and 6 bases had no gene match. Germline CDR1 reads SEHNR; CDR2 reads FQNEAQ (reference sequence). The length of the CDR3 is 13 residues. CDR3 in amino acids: CASSQGAYYEQYF. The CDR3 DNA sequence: TGTGCCAGCTCTCAGGGGGCTTACTACGAGCAGTACTTC.

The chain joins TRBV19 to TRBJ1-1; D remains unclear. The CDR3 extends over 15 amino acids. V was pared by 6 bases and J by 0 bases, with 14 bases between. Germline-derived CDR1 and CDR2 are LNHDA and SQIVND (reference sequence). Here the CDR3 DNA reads TGTGCCAGTAGCCCTCTGACACCGATGAACACTGAAGCTTTCTTT. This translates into CASSPLTPMNTEAFF.

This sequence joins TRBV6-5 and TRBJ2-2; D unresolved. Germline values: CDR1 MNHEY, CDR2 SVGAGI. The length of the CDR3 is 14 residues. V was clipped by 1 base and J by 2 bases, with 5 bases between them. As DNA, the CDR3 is TGTGCCAGCAGTTACTTGGACAACACCGGGGAGCTGTTTTTT. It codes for CASSYLDNTGELFF.

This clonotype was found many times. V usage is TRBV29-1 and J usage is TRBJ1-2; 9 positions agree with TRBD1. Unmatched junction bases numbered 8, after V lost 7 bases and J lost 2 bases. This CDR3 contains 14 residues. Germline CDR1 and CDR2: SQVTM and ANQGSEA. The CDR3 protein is CSDGPGQGNYGYTF. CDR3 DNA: TGCAGCGACGGACCGGGACAGGGCAACTATGGCTACACCTTC.

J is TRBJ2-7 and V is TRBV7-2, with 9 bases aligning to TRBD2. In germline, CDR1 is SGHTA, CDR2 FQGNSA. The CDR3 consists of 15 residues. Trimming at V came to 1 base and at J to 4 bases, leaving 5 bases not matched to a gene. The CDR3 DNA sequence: TGTGCCAGCAGCTTAGAGGCGGGAGGGGGATACGAGCAGTACTTC. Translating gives CASSLEAGGGYEQYF.